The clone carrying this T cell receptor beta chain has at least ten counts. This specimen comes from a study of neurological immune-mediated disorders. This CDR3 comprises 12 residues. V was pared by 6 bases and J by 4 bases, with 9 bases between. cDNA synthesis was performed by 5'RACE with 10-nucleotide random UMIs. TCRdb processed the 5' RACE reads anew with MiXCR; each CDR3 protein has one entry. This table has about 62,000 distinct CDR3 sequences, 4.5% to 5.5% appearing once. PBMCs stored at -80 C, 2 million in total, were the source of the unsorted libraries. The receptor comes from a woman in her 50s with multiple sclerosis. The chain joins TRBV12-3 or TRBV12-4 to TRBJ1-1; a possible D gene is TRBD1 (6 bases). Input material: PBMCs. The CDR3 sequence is CASRTGSTEAFF. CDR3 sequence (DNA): TGTGCCAGCAGGACAGGTTCCACTGAAGCTTTCTTT.